This T cell receptor beta chain was profiled in a study of tumor-infiltrating lymphocytes in glioblastoma multiforme. Multiple V-beta primers and a C-beta primer amplified TCRB from RNA. TCRdb re-analysed the multiplex PCR reads in MiXCR, keeping a single row per CDR3 protein. Altogether fewer than 40,000 distinct CDR3 sequences are present, approximately 60% being singletons, with the ten largest covering approximately 35%. CDR1 and CDR2 (germline): SQVTM, ANQGSEA. After removal of 1 base from V and 8 bases from J, the junction contained 6 bases not matched to a gene. The CDR3 is 15 amino acids. This clonotype appeared once. Its antigen is not known. Study observations and caveats: Detected clone frequencies may not reflect cell counts, being RNA-based.

The sample taken for sequencing was brain tumor tissue. The chain uses TRBV29-1 and TRBJ2-1, with 12 positions matching TRBD2. The receptor comes from a male donor with glioblastoma. The CDR3 spells CSVEGVLAGGDEQFF. The CDR3 DNA is TGCAGCGTTGAAGGGGTACTAGCGGGAGGCGATGAGCAGTTCTTC.